This TCR beta chain was identified during a study of blood T cell repertoires in COVID-19. Sequenced by immunoSEQ multiplex PCR; TCRdb stores in-frame clones only, minus some. Of 75,000 to 100,000 clones listed, about nine tenths are singletons. CDR3 length: 12 amino acids. The V gene's germline CDR1 is GTSNPN and CDR2 SVGIG (reference sequence). Trimming shortened V by 4 bases and J by 1 base, and 7 bases separated the two germline ends. The sequencing sample was made of peripheral blood. The receptor was isolated from a woman older than 75 with acute or convalescent COVID-19. The chain combines TRBV30 with TRBJ1-1; D is ambiguous. The CDR3 here is CAWIAGNTEAFF. The DNA of the CDR3 is TGTGCCTGGATCGCAGGGAACACTGAAGCTTTCTTT.